This T cell receptor beta chain derives from a study of blood T cell repertoires in COVID-19 (TCRdb year 2020). Some background on the complete study: Samples from collaborators originated in the United States, Italy and Spain and spanned both the acute and convalescent phases of COVID-19. The prospective study material was composed of cDNA or gDNA derived from T cells, B-cell-depleted T cells, or PBMCs. The dataset comprised deeply sampled blood TCRbeta repertoires from subjects exposed to, actively infected with, or recovered from COVID-19. The repertoires were released in a freely available public database meant as a resource for research on the immune response to SARS-CoV-2. The samples were drawn from two sources: the first 160 participants of the ongoing ImmuneRACE study, and about 1,300 subjects contributed by 6 global collaborators. The sample metadata nearly always contained a de-identified subject ID, COVID-19 status, age in years and sex. Where HLA class I and class II types were available, the types were taken from metadata supplied by the sample provider, not from assay-based typing.

The collaborating institutions used their own protocols to collect whole blood in K2EDTA tubes. For TCRbeta analysis, collaborator samples were shipped as frozen whole blood, as isolated PBMCs, or as DNA extracted from either sample type. The CDR3 spans 15 residues, from the cysteine through the phenylalanine. Only the CDR3 region is kept as DNA, spanning 45 bases read in frame from base 1. V is cut back by 0 bases and J by 5 bases, with 5 bases in the junction unmatched. CDR1 and CDR2 are drawn from the germline V gene: SGHTA, FQGTGA. What the study reported, not specific to this receptor: The quantity of clinical and demographic metadata differed by source and by participant and was supplied without curation.

The immunoSEQ Assay, a bias-controlled multiplex PCR, was used to amplify TCRbeta CDR3 regions from genomic DNA. The source study handled its data this way. The number of nucleated cells in each sample was estimated from the amplification of reference gene primers within the assay. Sequence reads were collapsed and filtered to measure the absolute abundance of every unique TCRbeta CDR3 rearrangement. For each sample, productive Simpson clonality was calculated by taking the square root of Simpson's diversity index across productive rearrangements. TCRdb obtained this table from immuneACCESS and retained in-frame rearrangements with V and J assigned. These tables miss some clones; where compared with another copy, unresolved V genes account for less than half of the shortfall, and the remainder is unexplained. The D gene and trimming were derived from the DNA, and the V and J assignments and clone size from that table. The sample contains roughly 100,000 clones, more than 75% of them found a single time. The ten biggest clones cover about 2% of the sample.

As for this clone: Its target antigen remains unknown. No per-base quality is available; no much larger clone lies one base away.

The rearrangement combines TRBV7-3 with TRBJ2-5, with TRBD2 matching 8 junction bases. The sequence was obtained from a human donor in a cohort sampled during active COVID-19. Sequenced material: peripheral blood. In nucleotide form, the sequence is TGTGCCAGCAGCTTAACCGGGGGGGCCTTTGAGACCCAGTACTTC. The encoded protein is CASSLTGGAFETQYF.